The sequence of this T cell receptor (beta chain) was determined in a study of Ad26.COV2.S vaccination and SARS-CoV-2 variants. In the study overall: Ad26.COV2.S given intramuscularly, once or twice 56 days apart.

The repertoire was sequenced with immunoSEQ multiplex PCR; TCRdb's copy has only in-frame clones and lacks some. This table holds around 370,000 clones, roughly 85% found once. General study findings and limits: Across vaccine and placebo recipients, the breadth of non-spike TCRs was similar.

The CDR3 is 17 residues long. V was pared by 6 bases and J by 3 bases, with 20 bases between. CDR1 is MNHEY, CDR2 SMNVEV, per germline (reference sequence). A word on this clone: Its antigen remains unknown.

Treatment described: roughly 20 received Ad26.COV2.S at low or high dose, single or two shots; a few received placebo; per-sample allocation not given. Day 63 following the first vaccine or placebo injection was when the samples were taken. Aged 18-55 years, donor was enrolled in Boston in about 2020. The source is a person aged 18-65 years who received the Ad26.COV2.S COVID-19 vaccine or a placebo. The specimen comprised peripheral blood, sampled in a trial of Ad26.COV2.S vaccine versus placebo. V gene TRBV27 combines with J gene TRBJ1-4; D possibly corresponds to TRBD1 (6 bases). The CDR3 here is CASRSLTGRSANEKLFF. The CDR3 nucleotides read TGTGCCAGCAGGTCCCTAACAGGGAGGTCAGCTAATGAAAAACTGTTTTTT.